A selection of T cell receptor beta chains follows, all from one sample in a study of blood T cell repertoires in COVID-19. Produced via immunoSEQ multiplex PCR; TCRdb's table is partial and in-frame only. The sample comprises about 180,000 clones, 80% to 90% of which are singletons, and 3% to 4% rests with the top ten. Sequences were obtained from peripheral blood. The receptors originated from a man aged 55 to 69 with acute or convalescent COVID-19. The CDR3 runs from the conserved cysteine through the conserved F or W.

>TRBJ2-3|TRBV7-2
CASSSTVGTSGARTDTQYF
>TRBJ2-4|TRBV2
CASSVDRGGSGNIQYF
>TRBJ2-6|TRBV28
CASSFPGHPAGANVLTF
>TRBJ2-1|TRBV30
CAWSIGQFNNEQFF
>TRBJ2-7|TRBV7-2
CASRTSGSYEQYF
>TRBJ2-5|TRBV7-9
CASSFSRETQYF
>TRBJ2-7|TRBV19
CASSPGQGGGMFYEQYF
>TRBJ2-1|TRBV7-2
CASSVRLAGSGYEQFF
>TRBJ2-1|TRBV29-1
CSVVVAGGPNNEQFF
>TRBJ1-2|TRBV2
CASSERFSGYGYTF
>TRBJ1-5|TRBV28
CASSLERVDPNQPQHF
>TRBJ2-1|TRBV3-1/TRBV3-2
CASSQDQQGQFF
>TRBJ2-7|TRBV28
CASSLTGGQGHEQYF
>TRBJ1-2|TRBV11-2
CASSLAGTGRGYTF
>TRBJ1-3|TRBV7-3
CASSLTGTVGNTIYF
>TRBJ1-4|TRBV5-4
CASSKQGAYEKLFF
>TRBJ2-7|TRBV7-2
CASSLTSGRPTYEQYF
>TRBJ2-5|TRBV7-9
CASSASTGSQETQYF
>TRBJ2-3|TRBV7-2
CASTQDGQPTDTQYF
>TRBJ2-7|TRBV5-4
CASSRGLAGSYEQYF
>TRBJ2-6|TRBV27
CASSLRLSGANVLTF
>TRBJ2-1|TRBV9
CASSVVGGGRYYNEQFF
>TRBJ1-2|TRBV10-3
CAISAQTKEGYTF
>TRBJ1-2|TRBV6-5
CASTPDRGIQGYTF
>TRBJ1-2|TRBV2
CASSESNYGYTF
>TRBJ2-1|TRBV7-3
CASSLTTGVEQFF
>TRBJ1-3|TRBV6-6
CASSSQGSGNTIYF
>TRBJ2-1|TRBV11-2
CASSSTGPYNEQFF
>TRBJ2-2|TRBV5-8
CASSVDRGGRANTGELFF